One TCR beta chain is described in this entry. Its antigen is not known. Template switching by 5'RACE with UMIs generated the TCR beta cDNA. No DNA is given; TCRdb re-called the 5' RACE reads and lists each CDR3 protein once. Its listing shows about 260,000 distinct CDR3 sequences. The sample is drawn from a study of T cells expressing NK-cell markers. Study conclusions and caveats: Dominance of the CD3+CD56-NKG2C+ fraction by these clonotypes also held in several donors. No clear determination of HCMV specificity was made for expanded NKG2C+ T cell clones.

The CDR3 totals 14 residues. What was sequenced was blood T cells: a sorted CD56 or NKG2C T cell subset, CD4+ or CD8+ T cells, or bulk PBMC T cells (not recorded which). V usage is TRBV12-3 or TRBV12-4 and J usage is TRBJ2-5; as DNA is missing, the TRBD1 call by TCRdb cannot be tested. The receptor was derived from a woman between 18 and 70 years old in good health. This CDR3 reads CASSARTGGETQYF.